The table lists the clone carrying this T cell receptor beta chain with a few counts. Its antigen remains unidentified. Clones were sequenced by immunoSEQ multiplex PCR, and TCRdb holds only the in-frame ones, with some missing. The sample shows around 78,000 clones, roughly 91% of them seen only once. This record comes from a study of graft-versus-host responses after intestinal transplantation. General study points: GvH clones surfaced in recipient marrow, some emerging earlier in ileum or blood.

The CDR3 runs 15 residues. Trimming left V 4 bases short and J 0 bases short, with 10 bases between. Germline assignment: CDR1 SGHDN and CDR2 FVKESK. This sequence originates from a human donor who was the organ donor for an intestinal transplant. The V call is TRBV14, the J call TRBJ1-3; no reliable D call. Material: unstimulated CD8+ T cells sorted from spleen or lymph node cells, obtained before transplant. The DNA for the CDR3 is TGTGCCAGCAGCCTCGGACTGATCTCTGGAAACACCATATATTTT. It encodes CASSLGLISGNTIYF.